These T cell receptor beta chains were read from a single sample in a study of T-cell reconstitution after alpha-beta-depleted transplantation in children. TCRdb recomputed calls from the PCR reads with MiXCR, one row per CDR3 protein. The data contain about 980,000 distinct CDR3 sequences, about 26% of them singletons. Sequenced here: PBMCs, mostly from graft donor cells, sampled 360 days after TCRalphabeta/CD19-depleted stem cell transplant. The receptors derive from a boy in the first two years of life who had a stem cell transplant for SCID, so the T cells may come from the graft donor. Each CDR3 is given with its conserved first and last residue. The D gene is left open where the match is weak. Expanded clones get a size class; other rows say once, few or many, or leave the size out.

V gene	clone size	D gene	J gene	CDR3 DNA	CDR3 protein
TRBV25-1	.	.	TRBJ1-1	TGTGCCAGCAGTGAATGTTGGTGGGCGGAATCCTCTGAAGCTTTCTTT	CASSECWWAESSEAFF
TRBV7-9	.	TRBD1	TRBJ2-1	TGTGCCAGCAGCCAGCTTGGGACAGGTGAGCAGTTCTTC	CASSQLGTGEQFF
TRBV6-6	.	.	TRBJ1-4	TGTGCCCTCAGGGGACCGATGAATGAAAAACTGTTTTTT	CALRGPMNEKLFF
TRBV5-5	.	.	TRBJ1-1	TGTGCCAGCAGCTCCGCCGGGATGGGCGGCTCTGAAGCTTTCTTT	CASSSAGMGGSEAFF
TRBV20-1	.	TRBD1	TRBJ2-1	TGCAGTGCTAGAGAAGGGGGACAGACACGTATAAGGGGTTGGAATGAGCAGTTCTTC	CSAREGGQTRIRGWNEQFF
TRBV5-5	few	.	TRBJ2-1	TGTGCCAGCAGAGCCCTGGAGCAGTTCTTC	CASRALEQFF
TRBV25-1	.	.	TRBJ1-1	TGTGCCACCCTCGCCAGGGGTCGAACTGAAGCTTTCTTT	CATLARGRTEAFF
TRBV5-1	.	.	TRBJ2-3	TGCGCCAGCAGCTTGGCTCCGGCGGGGACCACAGATACGCAGTATTTT	CASSLAPAGTTDTQYF
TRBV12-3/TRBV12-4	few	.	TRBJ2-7	TGTGCCAGCAGTTCAGCGGTGATGGGGGCACTTTCCTACGAGCAGTACTTC	CASSSAVMGALSYEQYF
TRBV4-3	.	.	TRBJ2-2	TGCGCCAGCAGCCAAGATAGTTTCACCGGGGAGCTGTTTTTT	CASSQDSFTGELFF
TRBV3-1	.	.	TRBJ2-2	TGTGCCAGCAGCCAAGAACGAGGGTACGGCACCGGGGAGCTGTTTTTT	CASSQERGYGTGELFF
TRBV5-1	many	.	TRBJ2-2	TGCGCCAGCAGGAGTACGAGGTCCGGGGAGCTGTTTTTT	CASRSTRSGELFF
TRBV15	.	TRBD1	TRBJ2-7	TGTGCCACCAGCACGCAGACAGGGCCCTCCTACGAGCAGTACTTC	CATSTQTGPSYEQYF